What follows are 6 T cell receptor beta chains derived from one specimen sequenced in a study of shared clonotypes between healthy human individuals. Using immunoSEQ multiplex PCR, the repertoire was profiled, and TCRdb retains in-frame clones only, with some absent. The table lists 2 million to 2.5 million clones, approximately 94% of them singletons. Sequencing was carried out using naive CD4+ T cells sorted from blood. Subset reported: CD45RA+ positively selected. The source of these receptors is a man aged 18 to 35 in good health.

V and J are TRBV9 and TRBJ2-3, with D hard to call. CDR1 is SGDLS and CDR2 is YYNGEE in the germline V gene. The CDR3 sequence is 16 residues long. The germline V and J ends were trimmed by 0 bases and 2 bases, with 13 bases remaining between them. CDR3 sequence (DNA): TGTGCCAGCAGCGTAGGGCGGCTTGAGCTCACAGATACGCAGTATTTT. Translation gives CASSVGRLELTDTQYF.

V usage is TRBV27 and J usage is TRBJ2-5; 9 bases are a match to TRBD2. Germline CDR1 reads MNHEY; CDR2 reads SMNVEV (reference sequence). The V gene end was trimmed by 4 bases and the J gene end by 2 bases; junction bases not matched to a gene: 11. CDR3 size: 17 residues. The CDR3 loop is CASSSSRLAELQETQYF. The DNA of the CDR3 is TGTGCCAGCAGTTCCTCCCGACTAGCGGAGTTACAAGAGACCCAGTACTTC.

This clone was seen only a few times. CDR3 protein: CAFRQGPFGEQYF. CDR3 bases: TGTGCCTTCAGACAGGGGCCCTTTGGCGAGCAGTACTTC. V gene TRBV30 combines with J gene TRBJ2-7, with TRBD1 identical over 8 bases. V was clipped by 7 bases and J by 6 bases; unmatched bases: 11. Looked up from germline, CDR1 is GTSNPN and CDR2 is SVGIG (reference sequence). This CDR3 region has 13 residues.

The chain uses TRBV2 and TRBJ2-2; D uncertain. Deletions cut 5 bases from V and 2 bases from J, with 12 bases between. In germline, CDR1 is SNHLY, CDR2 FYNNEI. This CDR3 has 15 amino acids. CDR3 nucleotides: TGTGCCAGCAGTATGTTTGGAGCTAACACCGGGGAGCTGTTTTTT. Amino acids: CASSMFGANTGELFF. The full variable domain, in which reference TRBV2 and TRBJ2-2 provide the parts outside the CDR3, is EPEVTQTPSHQVTQMGQEVILRCVPISNHLYFYWYRQILGQKVEFLVSFYNNEISEKSEIFDDQFSVERPDGSNFTLKIRSTKLEDSAMYFCASSMFGANTGELFFGEGSRLTVL.

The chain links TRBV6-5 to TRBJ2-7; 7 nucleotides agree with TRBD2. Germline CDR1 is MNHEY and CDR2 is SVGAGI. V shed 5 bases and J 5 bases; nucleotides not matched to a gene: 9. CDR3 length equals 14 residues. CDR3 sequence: CASSPWTRSDEQYF. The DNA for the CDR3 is TGTGCCAGCAGTCCATGGACTAGATCGGACGAGCAGTACTTC.

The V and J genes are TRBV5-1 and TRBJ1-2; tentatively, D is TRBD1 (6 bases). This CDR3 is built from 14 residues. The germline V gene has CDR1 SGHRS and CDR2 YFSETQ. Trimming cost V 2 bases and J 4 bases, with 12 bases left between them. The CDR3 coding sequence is TGCGCCAGCAGCTTAGGACAGAAGCTCTATGGCTACACCTTC. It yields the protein CASSLGQKLYGYTF.